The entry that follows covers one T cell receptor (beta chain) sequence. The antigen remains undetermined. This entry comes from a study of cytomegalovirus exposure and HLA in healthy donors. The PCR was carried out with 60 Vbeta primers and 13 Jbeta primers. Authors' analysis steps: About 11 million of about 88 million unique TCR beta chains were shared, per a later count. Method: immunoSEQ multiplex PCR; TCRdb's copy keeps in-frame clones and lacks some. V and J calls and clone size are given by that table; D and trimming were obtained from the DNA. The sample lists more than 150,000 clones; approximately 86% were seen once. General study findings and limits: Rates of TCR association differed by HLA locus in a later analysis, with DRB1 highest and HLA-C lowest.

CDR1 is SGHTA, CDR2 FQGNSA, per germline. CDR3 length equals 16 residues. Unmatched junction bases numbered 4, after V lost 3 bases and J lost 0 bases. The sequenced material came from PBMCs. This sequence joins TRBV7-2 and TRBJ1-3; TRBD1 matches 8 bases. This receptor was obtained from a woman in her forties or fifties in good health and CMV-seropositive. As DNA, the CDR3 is TGTGCCAGCAGCTTGGGACAGGCGAGCTCTGGAAACACCATATATTTT. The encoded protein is CASSLGQASSGNTIYF.